What follows are 11 T cell receptor beta chains derived from one specimen sequenced in a study of blood T cell repertoires in COVID-19. Sequenced by immunoSEQ multiplex PCR; TCRdb stores in-frame clones only, minus some. The table includes more than 95,000 clones, approximately 74% detected once. The sample comprised peripheral blood. The receptors derive from a man between 60 and 75 years old with acute or convalescent COVID-19.

This chain connects TRBV2 to TRBJ2-2; D remains ambiguous. The CDR3 consists of 13 residues. Trimming took 4 bases from V and 4 from J, leaving 7 bases between them. Germline V gene sequence: CDR1 SNHLY, CDR2 FYNNEI. This chain's CDR3 is CASSVLLTGELFF. The CDR3 coding sequence is TGTGCCAGCAGTGTACTACTCACCGGGGAGCTGTTTTTT.

This clone was detected only once. The gene calls are TRBV6-1 and TRBJ1-3; no definite D call. The CDR3 has 18 residues. The V end lost 0 bases, the J end lost 2 bases, and 17 bases lay between the germline ends. The germline CDR1 and CDR2 sequences are MNHNS and SASEGT. The CDR3, as DNA: TGTGCCAGCAGTGAAGCGGGCTGGCGCGGGCGGCCTGGAAACACCATATATTTT. This translates into CASSEAGWRGRPGNTIYF.

The V and J genes are TRBV28 and TRBJ1-6; perhaps TRBD1 as D (6 bases). Germline loops: CDR1 MDHEN, CDR2 SYDVKM. The CDR3 is made up of 13 amino acids. V dropped 9 bases and J dropped 5 bases, with 11 bases sitting between them. The CDR3 sequence is CASATGHNSPLHF. The CDR3 coding sequence is TGTGCCAGTGCGACAGGACATAATTCACCCCTCCACTTT.

This chain uses TRBV9 with TRBJ2-1, with D perhaps matching TRBD2 (5 bases). Looked up from germline, CDR1 is SGDLS and CDR2 is YYNGEE. The CDR3 runs to 15 residues. Trimming took off 2 bases at V and 3 bases at J, with 12 bases between the two ends. The CDR3 here is CASSVLATIYNEQFF. CDR3 DNA sequence: TGTGCCAGCAGCGTTTTAGCGACTATCTACAATGAGCAGTTCTTC.

The chain employs TRBV7-6 and TRBJ2-7; TRBD1 matches at 7 bases. CDR3 length equals 15 residues. CDR1 and CDR2 (germline): SGHVS, FNYEAQ. With V trimmed by 5 bases and J by 2 bases, 9 bases remained unmatched. The CDR3 loop is CASSIGTVDAYEQYF. The CDR3 nucleotides read TGTGCCAGCAGCATAGGGACAGTAGACGCCTACGAGCAGTACTTC.

This chain links TRBV10-3 with TRBJ1-5; tentatively, D is TRBD1 (6 bases). Trimming took off 4 bases at V and 4 bases at J, with 11 bases between the two ends. The CDR3 contains 14 residues. Germline CDR1 is ENHRY and CDR2 is SYGVKD. For the CDR3, the DNA is TGTGCCATCAGTGGGACAGATCTTAATCAGCCCCAGCATTTT. Translated, it gives CAISGTDLNQPQHF.

J is TRBJ1-1 and V is TRBV6-1; D unresolved. The V gene's germline CDR1 is MNHNS and CDR2 SASEGT. The CDR3 has 14 residues. V dropped 9 bases and J dropped 0 bases, with 14 bases sitting between them. The CDR3 sequence: CASRTSGVNTEAFF. CDR3 nucleotides: TGTGCCAGTAGAACTTCGGGAGTGAACACTGAAGCTTTCTTT.

The DNA of the CDR3 is TGTGCCAGCAGTGAACGGGTAGGTCAGGGAAGGGCCTACTTC. Translation: CASSERVGQGRAYF. The chain uses TRBV2 and TRBJ2-7, with D possibly being TRBD1 (5 bases). This CDR3 contains 14 residues. Deletions cut 2 bases from V and 13 bases from J, with 21 bases between. Germline V gene data show CDR1 as SNHLY and CDR2 as FYNNEI.

This clone has only one observation. This chain links TRBV5-1 with TRBJ1-1, with 7 bases that match TRBD1. The CDR3 consists of 14 residues. V was pared by 4 bases and J by 7 bases, with 10 bases of the junction left unmatched. Germline assignment: CDR1 SGHRS and CDR2 YFSETQ. CDR3 bases: TGCGCCAGCAGCCTGTCCGGGACAGCCCTTGAAGCTTTCTTT. This codes for CASSLSGTALEAFF.

CDR3 region: CASSFGQGGNQPQHF. CDR3 bases: TGTGCCAGCAGTTTCGGACAGGGTGGCAATCAGCCCCAGCATTTT. The J gene is TRBJ1-5, the V gene TRBV27, with TRBD1 matching over 8 bases. The V and J ends lost 3 bases and 2 bases, in that order; junction bases with no gene match: 3. CDR3 length equals 15 residues. The germline CDR1 and CDR2 sequences are MNHEY and SMNVEV (reference sequence).

The V call is TRBV6-5, the J call TRBJ2-1; possibly TRBD2 for D (5 bases). The V end was cut by 6 bases, the J end by 6 bases, with 9 bases between. The CDR3 sequence is 12 residues long. The V gene's germline CDR1 is MNHEY and CDR2 SVGAGI. CDR3 protein: CASRDLSNEQFF. The CDR3 nucleotides are TGTGCCAGCAGGGACTTATCCAATGAGCAGTTCTTC.